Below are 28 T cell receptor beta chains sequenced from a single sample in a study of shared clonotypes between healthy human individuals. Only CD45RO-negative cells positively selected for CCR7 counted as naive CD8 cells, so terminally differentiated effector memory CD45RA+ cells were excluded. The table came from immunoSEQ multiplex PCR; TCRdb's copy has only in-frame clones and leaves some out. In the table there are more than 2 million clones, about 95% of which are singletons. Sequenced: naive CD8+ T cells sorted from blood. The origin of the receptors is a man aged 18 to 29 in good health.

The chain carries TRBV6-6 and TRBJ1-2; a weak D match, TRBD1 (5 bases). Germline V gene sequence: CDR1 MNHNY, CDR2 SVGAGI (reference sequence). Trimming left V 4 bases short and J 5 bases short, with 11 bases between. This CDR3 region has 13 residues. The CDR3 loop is CASSSGSGYGYTF. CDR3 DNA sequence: TGTGCCAGCAGTTCCGGGTCAGGGTATGGCTACACCTTC.

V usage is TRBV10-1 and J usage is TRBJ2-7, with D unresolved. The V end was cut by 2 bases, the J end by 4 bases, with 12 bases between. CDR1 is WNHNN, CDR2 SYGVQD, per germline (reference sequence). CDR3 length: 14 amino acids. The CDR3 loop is CASSETSTGYEQYF. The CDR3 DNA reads TGCGCCAGCAGTGAGACCTCAACGGGTTACGAGCAGTACTTC.

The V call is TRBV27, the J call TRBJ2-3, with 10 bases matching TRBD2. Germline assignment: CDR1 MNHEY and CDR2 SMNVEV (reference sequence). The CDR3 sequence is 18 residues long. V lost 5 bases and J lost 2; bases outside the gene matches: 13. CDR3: CASSPASGGASFTDTQYF. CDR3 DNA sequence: TGTGCCAGCAGTCCAGCTAGCGGGGGCGCCTCTTTCACAGATACGCAGTATTTT.

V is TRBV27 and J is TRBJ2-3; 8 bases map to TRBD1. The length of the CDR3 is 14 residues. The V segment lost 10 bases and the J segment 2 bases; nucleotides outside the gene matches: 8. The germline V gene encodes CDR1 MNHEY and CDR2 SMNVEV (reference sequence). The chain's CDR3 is CATLGQDNTDTQYF. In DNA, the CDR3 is TGTGCCACCCTGGGACAGGATAACACAGATACGCAGTATTTT.

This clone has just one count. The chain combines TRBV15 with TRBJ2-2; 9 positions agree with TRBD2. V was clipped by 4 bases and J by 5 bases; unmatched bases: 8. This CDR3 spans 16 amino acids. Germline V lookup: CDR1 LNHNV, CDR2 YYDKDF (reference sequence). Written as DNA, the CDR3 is TGTGCCACCAGCAACCCGACTAGCGGAGCAACCGGGGAGCTGTTTTTT. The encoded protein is CATSNPTSGATGELFF.

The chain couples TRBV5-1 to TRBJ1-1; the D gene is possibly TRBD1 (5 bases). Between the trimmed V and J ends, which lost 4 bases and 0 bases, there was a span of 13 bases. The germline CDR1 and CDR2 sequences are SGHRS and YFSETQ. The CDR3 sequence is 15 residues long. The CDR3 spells CASSAIGTLNTEAFF. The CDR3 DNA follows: TGCGCCAGCAGCGCCATCGGGACGTTGAACACTGAAGCTTTCTTT.

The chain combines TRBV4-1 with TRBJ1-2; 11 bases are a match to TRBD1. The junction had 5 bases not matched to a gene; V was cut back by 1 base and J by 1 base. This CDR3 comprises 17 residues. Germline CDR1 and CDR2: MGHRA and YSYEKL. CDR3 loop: CASSQGAGTGGNYGYTF. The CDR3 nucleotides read TGCGCCAGCAGCCAAGGCGCCGGGACAGGGGGTAACTATGGCTACACCTTC.

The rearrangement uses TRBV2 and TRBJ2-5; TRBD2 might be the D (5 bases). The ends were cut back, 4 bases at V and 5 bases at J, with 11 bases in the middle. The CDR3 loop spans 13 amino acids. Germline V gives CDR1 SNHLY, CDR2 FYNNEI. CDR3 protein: CASSASGPETQYF. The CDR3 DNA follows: TGTGCCAGCAGTGCAAGCGGACCCGAGACCCAGTACTTC.

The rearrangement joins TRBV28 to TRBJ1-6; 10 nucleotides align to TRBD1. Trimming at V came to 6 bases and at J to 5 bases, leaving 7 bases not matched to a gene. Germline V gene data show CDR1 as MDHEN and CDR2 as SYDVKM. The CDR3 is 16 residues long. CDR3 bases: TGTGCCAGCAGCCATAGACAGGGGGCCGATAATTCACCCCTCCACTTT. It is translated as CASSHRQGADNSPLHF.

The CDR3, as DNA: TGTGCCAGTACCCAAGCGGGAACCACAGATACGCAGTATTTT. Its translation is CASTQAGTTDTQYF. The chain recombines TRBV19 with TRBJ2-3, with 7 bases identical to TRBD2. Trimming took 7 bases from V and 2 from J; bases not matched to a gene: 6. This CDR3 region has 14 residues. Germline CDR1 LNHDA, CDR2 SQIVND (reference sequence).

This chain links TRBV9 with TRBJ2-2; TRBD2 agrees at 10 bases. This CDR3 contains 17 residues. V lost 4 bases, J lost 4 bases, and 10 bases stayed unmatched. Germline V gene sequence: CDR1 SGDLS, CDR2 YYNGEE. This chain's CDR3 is CASSPWLAGASTGELFF. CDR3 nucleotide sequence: TGTGCCAGCAGCCCCTGGCTAGCGGGGGCCTCCACCGGGGAGCTGTTTTTT.

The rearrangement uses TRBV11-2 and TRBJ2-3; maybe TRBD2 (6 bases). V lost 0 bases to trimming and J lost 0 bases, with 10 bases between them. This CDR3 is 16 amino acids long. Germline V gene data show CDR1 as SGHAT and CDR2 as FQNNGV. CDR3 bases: TGTGCCAGCAGCTTAGATCGGGGACTCAGCACAGATACGCAGTATTTT. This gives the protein CASSLDRGLSTDTQYF.

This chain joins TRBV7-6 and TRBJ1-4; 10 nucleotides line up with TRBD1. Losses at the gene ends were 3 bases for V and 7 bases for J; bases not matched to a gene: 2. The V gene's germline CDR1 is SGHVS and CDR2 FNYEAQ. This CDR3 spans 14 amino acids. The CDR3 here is CASSFGTGAEKLFF. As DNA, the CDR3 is TGTGCCAGCAGCTTCGGGACAGGGGCTGAAAAACTGTTTTTT.

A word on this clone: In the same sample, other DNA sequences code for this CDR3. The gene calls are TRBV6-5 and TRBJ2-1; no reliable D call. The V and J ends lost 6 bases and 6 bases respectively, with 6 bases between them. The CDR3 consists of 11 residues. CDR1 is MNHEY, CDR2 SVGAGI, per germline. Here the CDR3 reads CASSPGNEQFF. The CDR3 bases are TGTGCCAGCAGCCCTGGCAATGAGCAGTTCTTC.

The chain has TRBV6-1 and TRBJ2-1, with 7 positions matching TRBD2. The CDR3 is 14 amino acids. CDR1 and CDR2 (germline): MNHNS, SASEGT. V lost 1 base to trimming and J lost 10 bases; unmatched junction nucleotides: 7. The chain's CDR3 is CASSEDGGSGEQFF. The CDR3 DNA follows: TGTGCCAGCAGTGAAGACGGGGGGAGTGGGGAGCAGTTCTTC.

In DNA form, the CDR3 reads TGTGCCAGCAGCTTGAGGACAGGGGGGTTCGATGGCTACACCTTC. Translating gives CASSLRTGGFDGYTF. V usage is TRBV5-6 and J usage is TRBJ1-2; 10 nucleotides match TRBD1. This CDR3 is built from 15 residues. V shed 1 base and J 6 bases; nucleotides not matched to a gene: 6. The germline CDR1 and CDR2 sequences are SGHDT and YYEEEE.

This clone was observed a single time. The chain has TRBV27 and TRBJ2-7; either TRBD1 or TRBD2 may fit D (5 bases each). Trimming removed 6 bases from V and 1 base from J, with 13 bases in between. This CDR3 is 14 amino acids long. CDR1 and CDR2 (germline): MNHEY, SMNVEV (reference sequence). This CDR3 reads CASRPLGASYEQYF. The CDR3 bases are TGTGCCAGCAGGCCCCTCGGGGCGTCCTACGAGCAGTACTTC.

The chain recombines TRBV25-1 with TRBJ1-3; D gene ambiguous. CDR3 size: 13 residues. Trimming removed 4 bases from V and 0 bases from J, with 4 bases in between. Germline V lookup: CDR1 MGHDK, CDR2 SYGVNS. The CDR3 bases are TGTGCCAGCAGTGGGGTCTCTGGAAACACCATATATTTT. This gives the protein CASSGVSGNTIYF.

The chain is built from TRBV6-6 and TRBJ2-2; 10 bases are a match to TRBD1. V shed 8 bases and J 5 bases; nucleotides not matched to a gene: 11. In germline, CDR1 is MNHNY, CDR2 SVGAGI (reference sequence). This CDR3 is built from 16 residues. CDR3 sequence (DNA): TGTGCCAGCGTTCTACGGGACAGGGGTTTAACCGGGGAGCTGTTTTTT. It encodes CASVLRDRGLTGELFF.

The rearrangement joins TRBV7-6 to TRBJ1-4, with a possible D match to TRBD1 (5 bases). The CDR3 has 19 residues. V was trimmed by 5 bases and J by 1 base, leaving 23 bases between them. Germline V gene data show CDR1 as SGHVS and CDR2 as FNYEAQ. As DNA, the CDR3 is TGTGCCAGCAGCCTGTATCCGGGACCGAGGCAGGAAACTAATGAAAAACTGTTTTTT. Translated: CASSLYPGPRQETNEKLFF.

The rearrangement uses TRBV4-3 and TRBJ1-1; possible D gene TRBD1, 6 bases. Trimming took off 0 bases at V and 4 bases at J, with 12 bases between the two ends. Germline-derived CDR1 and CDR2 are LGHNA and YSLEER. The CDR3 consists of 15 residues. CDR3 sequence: CASSQDSQGPTEAFF. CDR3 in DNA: TGCGCCAGCAGCCAAGATTCCCAGGGGCCCACTGAAGCTTTCTTT.

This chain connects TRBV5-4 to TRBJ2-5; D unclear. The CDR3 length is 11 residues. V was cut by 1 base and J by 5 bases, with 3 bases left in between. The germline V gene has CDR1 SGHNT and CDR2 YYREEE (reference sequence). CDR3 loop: CASSLSETQYF. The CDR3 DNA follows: TGTGCCAGCAGCTTGTCCGAGACCCAGTACTTC.

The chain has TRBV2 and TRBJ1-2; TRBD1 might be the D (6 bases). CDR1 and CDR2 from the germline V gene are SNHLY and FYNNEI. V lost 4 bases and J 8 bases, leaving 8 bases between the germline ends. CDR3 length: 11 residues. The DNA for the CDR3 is TGTGCCAGCAGTGGGGACAAGGGCTACACCTTC. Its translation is CASSGDKGYTF.

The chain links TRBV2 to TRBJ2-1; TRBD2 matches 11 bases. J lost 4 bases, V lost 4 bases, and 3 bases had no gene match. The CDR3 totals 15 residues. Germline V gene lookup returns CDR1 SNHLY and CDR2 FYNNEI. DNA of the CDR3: TGTGCCAGCAGTGGCGGGACTAGCGGTTACAATGAGCAGTTCTTC. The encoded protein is CASSGGTSGYNEQFF. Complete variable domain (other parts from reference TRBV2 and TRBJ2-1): EPEVTQTPSHQVTQMGQEVILRCVPISNHLYFYWYRQILGQKVEFLVSFYNNEISEKSEIFDDQFSVERPDGSNFTLKIRSTKLEDSAMYFCASSGGTSGYNEQFFGPGTRLTVL.

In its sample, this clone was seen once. The CDR3 DNA reads as TGTGCCAGCAGTGGACAGCCGAGCTCTGGAAACACCATATATTTT. This gives the protein CASSGQPSSGNTIYF. The chain joins TRBV2 to TRBJ1-3, with D perhaps matching TRBD1 (5 bases). Germline CDR1 and CDR2: SNHLY and FYNNEI. Trimming left V 4 bases short and J 0 bases short, with 10 bases between. This CDR3 comprises 15 residues.

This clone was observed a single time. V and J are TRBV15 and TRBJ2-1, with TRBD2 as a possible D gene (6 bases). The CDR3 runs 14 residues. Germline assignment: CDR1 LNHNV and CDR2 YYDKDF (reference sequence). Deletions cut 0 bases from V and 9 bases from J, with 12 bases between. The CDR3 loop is CATSRDLTAGEQFF. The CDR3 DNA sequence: TGTGCCACCAGCAGAGATTTGACAGCGGGTGAGCAGTTCTTC.

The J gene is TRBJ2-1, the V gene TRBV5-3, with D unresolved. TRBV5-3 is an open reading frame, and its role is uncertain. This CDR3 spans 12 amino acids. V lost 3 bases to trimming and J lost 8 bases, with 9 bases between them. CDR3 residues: CARSSSGHEQFF. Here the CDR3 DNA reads TGTGCCAGAAGCTCATCGGGCCATGAGCAGTTCTTC.

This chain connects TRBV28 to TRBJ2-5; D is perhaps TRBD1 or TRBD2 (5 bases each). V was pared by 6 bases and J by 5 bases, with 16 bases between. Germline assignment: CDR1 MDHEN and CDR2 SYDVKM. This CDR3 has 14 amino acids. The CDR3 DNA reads TGTGCCAGCAGCCAGAGGGGTTATGAGGAGACCCAGTACTTC. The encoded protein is CASSQRGYEETQYF.